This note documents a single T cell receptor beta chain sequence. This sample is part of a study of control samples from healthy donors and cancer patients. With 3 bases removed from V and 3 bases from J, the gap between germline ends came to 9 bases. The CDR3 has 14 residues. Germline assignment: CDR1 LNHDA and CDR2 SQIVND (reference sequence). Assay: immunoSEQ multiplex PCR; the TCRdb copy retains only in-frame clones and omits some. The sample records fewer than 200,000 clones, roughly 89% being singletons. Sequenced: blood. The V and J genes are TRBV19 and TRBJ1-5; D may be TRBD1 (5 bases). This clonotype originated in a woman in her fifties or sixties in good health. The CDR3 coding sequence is TGTGCCAGTAGTATTGCGGGGGTCAATCAGCCCCAGCATTTT. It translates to CASSIAGVNQPQHF.